Detailed here is one TCR beta chain. Antigen unknown. V was shortened by 0 bases and J by 0 bases, with 12 bases between the two germline ends. The CDR3 sequence is 17 residues long. Germline values: CDR1 SGHAT, CDR2 FQDESV (reference sequence). This entry comes from a study of shared clonotypes between healthy human individuals. Findings and caveats of the study: Between four donors, naive CD4 clonotypes were shared at a level of about 5%.

Here immunoSEQ multiplex PCR was the method, and the copy in TCRdb shows in-frame clones only, minus some. Of approximately 500,000 clones in the sample, 90% to 96% were seen once. This clonotype was sampled from a woman aged 30 to 39 in good health. The gene calls are TRBV11-1 and TRBJ2-4; TRBD1 might be the D (6 bases). Specimen: naive CD4+ T cells sorted from blood. Regarding subset: CD45RA+ positively selected. Here the CDR3 reads CASSLATGVLAKNIQYF. Here the CDR3 DNA reads TGTGCCAGCAGCTTAGCGACAGGTGTTCTAGCCAAAAACATTCAGTACTTC.